This T cell receptor (beta chain) was obtained from a study of CD8 T cells in Susac syndrome. Details on this clonotype: Its target is unknown.

Overall study results and limits: In its TCR sequencing and HLA analysis, the study acknowledged that the number of individuals was relatively small.

Random hexamers were used to reverse transcribe the RNA input (about 0.45 to 1 ug). TCRdb passed the immunoSEQ multiplex PCR reads through MiXCR, listing each CDR3 protein once. The sample carries 120,000 or so distinct CDR3 sequences, 90% to 95% recorded once. Germline lookup yields CDR1 SGDLS and CDR2 YYNGEE. Between the trimmed V and J ends, which lost 0 bases and 5 bases, there was a span of 14 bases. There are 15 residues in the CDR3. This clonotype was obtained from a human donor in good health. The rearrangement links TRBV9 to TRBJ1-1; D unresolved. The specimen sequenced was CD4+ T cells from PBMCs. The CDR3 protein is CASSVARVAGTEAFF. The CDR3 bases are TGTGCCAGCAGCGTAGCTAGGGTGGCTGGGACTGAAGCTTTCTTT.